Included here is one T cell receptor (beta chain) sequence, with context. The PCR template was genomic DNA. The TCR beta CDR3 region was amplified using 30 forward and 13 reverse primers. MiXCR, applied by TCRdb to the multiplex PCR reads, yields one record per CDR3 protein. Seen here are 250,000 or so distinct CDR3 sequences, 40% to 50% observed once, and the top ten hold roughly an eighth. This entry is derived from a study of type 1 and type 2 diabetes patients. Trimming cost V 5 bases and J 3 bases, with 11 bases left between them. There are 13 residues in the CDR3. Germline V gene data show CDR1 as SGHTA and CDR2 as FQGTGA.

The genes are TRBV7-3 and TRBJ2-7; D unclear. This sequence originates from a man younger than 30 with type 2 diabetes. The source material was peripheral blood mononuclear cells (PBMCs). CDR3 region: CASSRNAFYEQYF. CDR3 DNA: TGTGCCAGCAGCCGAAATGCCTTCTACGAGCAGTACTTC.